The rows below give T cell receptor beta chains drawn from one sample of a study of blood T cell repertoires in COVID-19. This table comes from immunoSEQ multiplex PCR, and its TCRdb copy is limited to in-frame clones, with some not included. Among over 130,000 clones listed, roughly 90% were seen once. The specimen was peripheral blood. Receptor source: a human donor with COVID-19, enrolled during active disease. The donor label of this sample is uncertain. Both conserved end residues are part of each CDR3. A D gene is named only where the DNA matches it firmly. Size is omitted from some rows. Given values are once, few, many or a class for expanded clones.

d_call: -; clone_size: -; v_call: TRBV7-2; j_call: TRBJ2-7; cdr3_nt: TGTGCCAGCAGCTCAGGGATCCACGAGCAGTACTTC; cdr3_aa: CASSSGIHEQYF
d_call: -; clone_size: few; v_call: TRBV5-6; j_call: TRBJ1-1; cdr3_nt: TGTGCCAGCAGCAGAGAGGGTGAAGCTTTCTTT; cdr3_aa: CASSREGEAFF
d_call: -; clone_size: -; v_call: TRBV29-1; j_call: TRBJ1-1; cdr3_nt: TGCAGCGTTGAAGTCGTGGCGAACACTGAAGCTTTCTTT; cdr3_aa: CSVEVVANTEAFF
d_call: -; clone_size: -; v_call: TRBV6-5; j_call: TRBJ1-1; cdr3_nt: TGTGCCAGCAGTTACACGCGGGGGGAAGCTTTCTTT; cdr3_aa: CASSYTRGEAFF
d_call: -; clone_size: -; v_call: TRBV21-1; j_call: TRBJ1-6; cdr3_nt: TGTGCCAGCAGCAATAAGGACAAGGAAAAGGGTTCACCCCTCCACTTT; cdr3_aa: CASSNKDKEKGSPLHF
d_call: -; clone_size: -; v_call: TRBV6-4; j_call: TRBJ2-1; cdr3_nt: TGTGCCAGCAGTGCTGCCCCCGGGAGTGCTAATGAGCAGTTCTTC; cdr3_aa: CASSAAPGSANEQFF
d_call: -; clone_size: -; v_call: TRBV2; j_call: TRBJ1-5; cdr3_nt: TGTGCCAGCAGTGAAGCGCGAGGGCCCCAGCATTTT; cdr3_aa: CASSEARGPQHF
d_call: -; clone_size: -; v_call: TRBV6-5; j_call: TRBJ2-7; cdr3_nt: TGTGCCAGCACCGACTCTCCCTACGAGCAGTACTTC; cdr3_aa: CASTDSPYEQYF
d_call: TRBD1; clone_size: -; v_call: TRBV30; j_call: TRBJ2-3; cdr3_nt: TGTGCCTGGAGTGTGGACAGGGCAGATACGCAGTATTTT; cdr3_aa: CAWSVDRADTQYF
d_call: TRBD1; clone_size: few; v_call: TRBV5-1; j_call: TRBJ1-2; cdr3_nt: TGCGCCAGCAGCGCGGGACAGGGAGAGGGCTACACCTTC; cdr3_aa: CASSAGQGEGYTF
d_call: -; clone_size: -; v_call: TRBV6-1; j_call: TRBJ2-2; cdr3_nt: TGTGCCAGCAGTGCCCGACGGCGGGAAAACACCGGGGAGCTGTTTTTT; cdr3_aa: CASSARRRENTGELFF
d_call: TRBD1; clone_size: -; v_call: TRBV12-3/TRBV12-4; j_call: TRBJ1-1; cdr3_nt: TGTGCCAGCAGTCCCCGGACAGGGGGAGCTTTCTTT; cdr3_aa: CASSPRTGGAFF
d_call: TRBD2; clone_size: -; v_call: TRBV25-1; j_call: TRBJ2-3; cdr3_nt: TGTGCCAGCAGTGAACGGTGGGGGAGGGGAAACACAGATACGCAGTATTTT; cdr3_aa: CASSERWGRGNTDTQYF
d_call: -; clone_size: -; v_call: TRBV6-6; j_call: TRBJ2-7; cdr3_nt: TGTGCCAGCAGTTACCGACCGGGTTACGAGCAGTACTTC; cdr3_aa: CASSYRPGYEQYF
d_call: -; clone_size: -; v_call: TRBV6-6; j_call: TRBJ1-6; cdr3_nt: TGTGCCAGCAGTGACCCGGGTGAAGGTAATTCACCCCTCCACTTT; cdr3_aa: CASSDPGEGNSPLHF
d_call: TRBD2; clone_size: -; v_call: TRBV19; j_call: TRBJ2-3; cdr3_nt: TGTGCCAGTAGTCCCGGGACTAGCGGGGATACGCAGTATTTT; cdr3_aa: CASSPGTSGDTQYF
d_call: TRBD1; clone_size: -; v_call: TRBV6-5; j_call: TRBJ1-6; cdr3_nt: TGTGCCAGCAGGGCCGGGACAGGGGCACGACCCCTCCACTTT; cdr3_aa: CASRAGTGARPLHF
d_call: -; clone_size: -; v_call: TRBV27; j_call: TRBJ1-1; cdr3_nt: TGTGCCAGCAGAACCTGGGAAGGGGAGAACACTGAAGCTTTCTTT; cdr3_aa: CASRTWEGENTEAFF
d_call: TRBD1; clone_size: -; v_call: TRBV5-4; j_call: TRBJ1-3; cdr3_nt: TGTGCCAGCAGCTTGGACAGGGGGGGAAACACCATATATTTT; cdr3_aa: CASSLDRGGNTIYF
d_call: -; clone_size: -; v_call: TRBV5-6; j_call: TRBJ2-7; cdr3_nt: TGTGCCAGCAGCTTGGCCAGCCAGAGGGAGGTTCTCGAGCAGTACTTC; cdr3_aa: CASSLASQREVLEQYF
d_call: -; clone_size: once; v_call: TRBV9; j_call: TRBJ1-1; cdr3_nt: TGTGCCAGCAGCCCCCTTCGGGGTAAGACAACTGAAGCTTTCTTT; cdr3_aa: CASSPLRGKTTEAFF
d_call: TRBD2; clone_size: -; v_call: TRBV29-1; j_call: TRBJ2-3; cdr3_nt: TGCAGCGCTCCAGGGGGGACTAGCGGCACAGATACGCAGTATTTT; cdr3_aa: CSAPGGTSGTDTQYF
d_call: TRBD1; clone_size: -; v_call: TRBV18; j_call: TRBJ1-5; cdr3_nt: TGTGCCAGCTCACCCGGGACAGGCGGAAGCAATCAGCCCCAGCATTTT; cdr3_aa: CASSPGTGGSNQPQHF
d_call: -; clone_size: -; v_call: TRBV5-1; j_call: TRBJ2-2; cdr3_nt: TGCGCCAGCAGCTTGGCCATAGACGGGGCGAACACCGGGGAGCTGTTTTTT; cdr3_aa: CASSLAIDGANTGELFF
d_call: TRBD2; clone_size: -; v_call: TRBV11-3; j_call: TRBJ2-5; cdr3_nt: TGTGCCAGCACCAGCCGATGGACTAGCGGGCTCCAAGAGACCCAGTACTTC; cdr3_aa: CASTSRWTSGLQETQYF
d_call: -; clone_size: -; v_call: TRBV11-2; j_call: TRBJ2-7; cdr3_nt: TGTGCCAGCAGCTTAGTAAGGCTAGGTGAGCAGTACTTC; cdr3_aa: CASSLVRLGEQYF
d_call: TRBD1; clone_size: -; v_call: TRBV25-1; j_call: TRBJ1-1; cdr3_nt: TGTGCCAGCAGTAGGGGACAGGGTAACACTGAAGCTTTCTTT; cdr3_aa: CASSRGQGNTEAFF
d_call: -; clone_size: -; v_call: TRBV2; j_call: TRBJ2-4; cdr3_nt: TGTGCCAGCTTCCTTAGGGGACTAGCCAAAAACATTCAGTACTTC; cdr3_aa: CASFLRGLAKNIQYF
d_call: -; clone_size: -; v_call: TRBV6-5; j_call: TRBJ2-5; cdr3_nt: TGTGCCAGCACCGGGGGAGCGCAGACCCAGTACTTC; cdr3_aa: CASTGGAQTQYF
d_call: -; clone_size: once; v_call: TRBV7-6; j_call: TRBJ2-3; cdr3_nt: TGTGCCAGCAGCTTAAGGGCAGGGGAGAGAGGTACGCAGTATTTT; cdr3_aa: CASSLRAGERGTQYF
d_call: TRBD1; clone_size: -; v_call: TRBV3-1/TRBV3-2; j_call: TRBJ1-4; cdr3_nt: TGTGCCAGCAGCCTTCGGGCAGGGGGCGATCAAAAACTGTTTTTT; cdr3_aa: CASSLRAGGDQKLFF
d_call: -; clone_size: -; v_call: TRBV7-3; j_call: TRBJ2-1; cdr3_nt: TGTGCCAGCAGCTTAGTACCGGGGGTAAATGAGCAGTTCTTC; cdr3_aa: CASSLVPGVNEQFF
d_call: TRBD1; clone_size: -; v_call: TRBV9; j_call: TRBJ1-4; cdr3_nt: TGTGCCAGCAGCTGGGGGGACAGGGCTAATGAAAAACTGTTTTTT; cdr3_aa: CASSWGDRANEKLFF
d_call: -; clone_size: -; v_call: TRBV7-2; j_call: TRBJ1-2; cdr3_nt: TGTGCCAGCAGCTTAGGAGGGAACCTACACAGTGGCTACACCTTC; cdr3_aa: CASSLGGNLHSGYTF
d_call: -; clone_size: -; v_call: TRBV19; j_call: TRBJ2-5; cdr3_nt: TGTGCCAGTAGTATAGTGCGGGGCGGGGATCAAGAGACCCAGTACTTC; cdr3_aa: CASSIVRGGDQETQYF
d_call: -; clone_size: -; v_call: TRBV6-5; j_call: TRBJ2-2; cdr3_nt: TGTGCCAGCATAGGAGGGGGGGGCACCGGGGAGCTGTTTTTT; cdr3_aa: CASIGGGGTGELFF
d_call: -; clone_size: -; v_call: TRBV5-1; j_call: TRBJ2-2; cdr3_nt: TGCGCCAGCAGGTCAGCGACCTCGAACACCGGGGAGCTGTTTTTT; cdr3_aa: CASRSATSNTGELFF
d_call: TRBD1; clone_size: -; v_call: TRBV29-1; j_call: TRBJ1-1; cdr3_nt: TGCAGCGTCACCGGACAGGGGGATCGGACTGAAGCTTTCTTT; cdr3_aa: CSVTGQGDRTEAFF
d_call: -; clone_size: -; v_call: TRBV13; j_call: TRBJ1-4; cdr3_nt: TGTGCCAGCAGCTCAGTGGATGAAAAACTGTTTTTT; cdr3_aa: CASSSVDEKLFF
d_call: TRBD1; clone_size: -; v_call: TRBV5-1; j_call: TRBJ2-3; cdr3_nt: TGCGCCAGCAGCTTCTCCGGGACAGGGGGCACAGATACGCAGTATTTT; cdr3_aa: CASSFSGTGGTDTQYF
d_call: TRBD1; clone_size: -; v_call: TRBV2; j_call: TRBJ1-1; cdr3_nt: TGTGCCAGCAGCCTCTACAGGGGGCGGACCGTAATCACTGAAGCTTTCTTT; cdr3_aa: CASSLYRGRTVITEAFF